One and the same sample provided the 8 T cell receptor beta chains below, sequenced in a study of OX40 agonist ivuxolimab in advanced cancers. The method was immunoSEQ multiplex PCR; TCRdb's version includes in-frame clones alone and lacks a portion of them. Here the sample spans around 37,000 clones, more than 75% being singletons. Sequencing used CD4+ or CD8+ T cells sorted from blood, obtained in a trial of the OX40 agonist ivuxolimab. These receptors originate from an adult with an advanced solid tumor such as melanoma, head and neck, liver or kidney cancer.

The CDR3 bases are TGCGCCAGCAGCTTATCCGGGACAGGGTCCCTCGAGCAGTACTTC. This gives the protein CASSLSGTGSLEQYF. This rearrangement joins TRBV5-1 to TRBJ2-7; 9 bases are a match to TRBD1. Germline CDR1 reads SGHRS; CDR2 reads YFSETQ. J gave up 6 bases and V 2 bases, and 9 bases lay outside the gene matches. The CDR3 contains 15 residues.

This sequence joins TRBV28 and TRBJ1-5; tentative D call: TRBD1 (5 bases). The germline V gene has CDR1 MDHEN and CDR2 SYDVKM. The germline V and J ends were trimmed by 2 bases and 7 bases, with 21 bases remaining between them. The CDR3 consists of 17 residues. CDR3: CASSLLIPQGKGQPQHF. The CDR3 DNA follows: TGTGCCAGCAGTTTACTTATCCCCCAGGGAAAAGGGCAGCCCCAGCATTTT.

This chain connects TRBV13 to TRBJ2-7; D unclear. Germline V gene lookup returns CDR1 PRHDT and CDR2 FYEKMQ (reference sequence). The CDR3 contains 14 residues. V was shortened by 3 bases and J by 2 bases, with 11 bases between the two germline ends. The CDR3 coding sequence is TGTGCCAGCAGCTTCCGTGGGGAAACCTACGAGCAGTACTTC. It codes for CASSFRGETYEQYF.

The rearrangement links TRBV5-1 to TRBJ2-7, with 9 bases matching TRBD2. The germline V gene encodes CDR1 SGHRS and CDR2 YFSETQ. V dropped 5 bases and J dropped 0; count of bases not matched to a gene: 6. CDR3 length: 15 amino acids. CDR3 DNA sequence: TGCGCCAGCAGTGTGACTAGCGGAAGCTCCTACGAGCAGTACTTC. This encodes CASSVTSGSSYEQYF.

The J gene is TRBJ2-7, the V gene TRBV5-1, with 8 bases matching TRBD2. V was clipped by 3 bases and J by 0 bases; unmatched bases: 5. Germline lookup yields CDR1 SGHRS and CDR2 YFSETQ. The CDR3 extends over 15 amino acids. The DNA for the CDR3 is TGCGCCAGCAGCTACACGACTAGCGCCTCCTACGAGCAGTACTTC. Translated: CASSYTTSASYEQYF. The variable domain in full, with the rest retrieved from reference TRBV5-1 and TRBJ2-7, is KAGVTQTPRYLIKTRGQQVTLSCSPISGHRSVSWYQQTPGQGLQFLFEYFSETQRNKGNFPGRFSGRQFSNSRSEMNVSTLELGDSALYLCASSYTTSASYEQYFGPGTRLTVT.

This clone occurred once. The genes are TRBV14 and TRBJ2-3, with D maybe TRBD2 (6 bases). This CDR3 has 18 residues. Germline V lookup: CDR1 SGHDN, CDR2 FVKESK. The V end lost 0 bases, the J end lost 1 base, and 17 bases lay between the germline ends. The CDR3 spells CASSQDSVAVGGTDTQYF. The DNA of the CDR3 is TGTGCCAGCAGCCAAGATTCAGTAGCGGTGGGAGGCACAGATACGCAGTATTTT.

The chain combines TRBV19 with TRBJ1-1; D remains unclear. Germline lookup yields CDR1 LNHDA and CDR2 SQIVND (reference sequence). Between the trimmed V and J ends, which lost 4 bases and 1 base, there was a span of 7 bases. This CDR3 is 13 amino acids long. DNA of the CDR3: TGTGCCAGTAGTAGGGCGGAGAACACTGAAGCTTTCTTT. Translating gives CASSRAENTEAFF.

The genes are TRBV5-6 and TRBJ1-1; D perhaps matches TRBD1 (5 bases). The CDR3 extends over 13 amino acids. The germline CDR1 and CDR2 sequences are SGHDT and YYEEEE. V lost 3 bases to trimming and J lost 5 bases, with 11 bases between them. CDR3 DNA: TGTGCCAGCAGCTCCTTGGGGCAGACTGAAGCTTTCTTT. It encodes CASSSLGQTEAFF.